The 23 T cell receptor beta chains below come from one sample, sequenced in a study of T cells in Graves' hyperthyroidism and ophthalmopathy. Researchers amplified the TCR beta CDR3 regions from RNA transcripts. HTBI primers were employed in a first-round RT-PCR of the TCR CDR3. TCRdb used MiXCR to reprocess the multiplex PCR reads, holding one entry per CDR3 protein. The table shows about 540,000 distinct CDR3 sequences, with approximately 44% occurring only once. Sequenced: peripheral blood or thyroid tissue (not recorded which). The receptors come from a young woman with Graves' hyperthyroidism.

The chain has TRBV6-1 and TRBJ2-7, with 7 bases fitting TRBD2. V lost 8 bases, J lost 3 bases, and 10 bases stayed unmatched. The length of the CDR3 is 14 residues. Germline CDR1 and CDR2: MNHNS and SASEGT. CDR3 DNA sequence: TGTGCCAGCTCACCGGGGGGAGGGGACTACGAGCAGTACTTC. It yields the protein CASSPGGGDYEQYF.

The CDR3 sequence is CASSDPRYSNYGYTF. Here the CDR3 DNA reads TGTGCCAGCAGTGACCCTAGGTACTCCAACTATGGCTACACCTTC. This sequence joins TRBV6-1 and TRBJ1-2; D gene ambiguous. Looked up from germline, CDR1 is MNHNS and CDR2 is SASEGT. The ends were cut back, 3 bases at V and 2 bases at J, with 13 bases in the middle. The CDR3 is 15 amino acids.

A remark on this clonotype: This may come from a read error, since a much larger clone is one base off. This CDR3 reads CASSPTPTDGCTF. Here the CDR3 DNA reads TGTGCCAGCAGTCCAACCCCGACGGATGGCTGCACCTTC. The gene calls are TRBV2 and TRBJ1-2; D remains unclear. Germline V gene data show CDR1 as SNHLY and CDR2 as FYNNEI. The CDR3 totals 13 residues.

The J gene is TRBJ1-5, the V gene TRBV25-1; 8 bases map to TRBD1. The CDR3 consists of 15 residues. Trimming took 5 bases from V and 0 from J; bases not matched to a gene: 3. Germline lookup yields CDR1 MGHDK and CDR2 SYGVNS. The CDR3 DNA sequence: TGTGCCAGCAGTACACAGGGGGATAGCAATCAGCCCCAGCATTTT. Translation: CASSTQGDSNQPQHF. The whole variable domain, filled in from reference TRBV25-1 and TRBJ1-5, reads EADIYQTPRYLVIGTGKKITLECSQTMGHDKMYWYQQDPGMELHLIHYSYGVNSTEKGDLSSESTVSRIRTEHFPLTLESARPSHTSQYLCASSTQGDSNQPQHFGDGTRLSIL.

This sequence joins TRBV5-1 and TRBJ1-1; D gene unclear. Germline CDR1 SGHRS, CDR2 YFSETQ. The V and J ends lost 5 bases and 4 bases respectively, with 9 bases between them. The CDR3 loop spans 12 amino acids. The CDR3 DNA follows: TGCGCCAGCAGGGGAGTGGCCACTGAAGCTTTCTTT. Translating gives CASRGVATEAFF.

This rearrangement joins TRBV2 to TRBJ2-6, with TRBD2 identical over 7 bases. Germline V lookup: CDR1 SNHLY, CDR2 FYNNEI. CDR3 length: 18 amino acids. V lost 5 bases and J lost 0; bases outside the gene matches: 10. This CDR3 reads CASSYEPGGPSGANVLTF. CDR3 nucleotide sequence: TGTGCCAGCAGTTACGAGCCGGGAGGACCCTCTGGGGCCAACGTCCTGACTTTC. The full variable domain, rest sourced from reference TRBV2 and TRBJ2-6, is EPEVTQTPSHQVTQMGQEVILRCVPISNHLYFYWYRQILGQKVEFLVSFYNNEISEKSEIFDDQFSVERPDGSNFTLKIRSTKLEDSAMYFCASSYEPGGPSGANVLTFGAGSRLTVL.

This clonotype has only a few counts. V and J are TRBV5-1 and TRBJ1-1; the D is unclear. The germline CDR1 and CDR2 sequences are SGHRS and YFSETQ. The CDR3 contains 13 residues. V was shortened by 4 bases and J by 1 base, with 8 bases between the two germline ends. CDR3: CASSTDKNTEAFF. The CDR3 DNA reads as TGCGCCAGCAGCACCGACAAGAACACTGAAGCTTTCTTT.

In regard to this clonotype: One end of the junction is discordant with germline, which a read error may explain. V usage is TRBV24-1 and J usage is TRBJ1-5; 7 bases are a match to TRBD1. The germline V gene encodes CDR1 KGHDR and CDR2 SFDVKD. The CDR3 contains 14 residues. This chain's CDR3 is CASSFTGDWQPQHF. CDR3 DNA sequence: TGTGCCAGCAGTTTCACAGGGGATTGGCAGCCCCAGCATTTT.

This clonotype was picked up one time. The chain is built from TRBV24-1 and TRBJ2-3; a possible D gene is TRBD1 (5 bases). The CDR3 sequence is 15 residues long. CDR1 and CDR2 from the germline V gene are KGHDR and SFDVKD. V lost 4 bases to trimming and J lost 1 base, with 11 bases between them. The chain's CDR3 is CATSEVRAGTDTQYF. DNA of the CDR3: TGTGCCACCAGTGAAGTCAGGGCTGGCACAGATACGCAGTATTTT.

This clonotype has only a few counts. This rearrangement joins TRBV25-1 to TRBJ2-5; 11 nucleotides align to TRBD1. The V gene's germline CDR1 is MGHDK and CDR2 SYGVNS. The CDR3 is made up of 15 amino acids. V was clipped by 7 bases and J by 4 bases; unmatched bases: 8. The CDR3 is CASKKRDRGIETQYF. In nucleotides, the CDR3 is TGTGCCAGCAAAAAAAGGGACAGGGGGATAGAGACCCAGTACTTC.

This clonotype came up many times. This chain uses TRBV7-8 with TRBJ2-7; either TRBD1 or TRBD2 may fit D (5 bases each). The CDR3 totals 14 residues. Germline V CDR1 and CDR2: SGHVS, FQNEAQ. V lost 5 bases and J 3 bases, leaving 14 bases between the germline ends. CDR3 sequence: CASSDRDAFYEQYF. The CDR3, as DNA: TGTGCCAGCAGCGACCGGGACGCCTTCTACGAGCAGTACTTC.

This clonotype was detected ten times or more. The chain links TRBV24-1 to TRBJ1-1, with D hard to call. The germline CDR1 and CDR2 sequences are KGHDR and SFDVKD. The CDR3 contains 13 residues. V lost 5 bases, J lost 5 bases, and 11 bases lay in between. This CDR3 is CATSGHRGTEAFF. CDR3 coding DNA: TGTGCCACCAGTGGACACAGAGGGACTGAAGCTTTCTTT.

This chain uses TRBV7-9 with TRBJ2-7; TRBD1 might be the D (5 bases). Trimming removed 5 bases from V and 4 bases from J, with 12 bases in between. Germline V lookup: CDR1 SEHNR, CDR2 FQNEAQ (reference sequence). This CDR3 comprises 13 residues. CDR3: CASSGDSPYEQYF. Written as DNA, the CDR3 is TGTGCCAGCAGCGGCGACAGCCCGTACGAGCAGTACTTC.

The DNA of the CDR3 is TGTGCCAGCGACGACAGGGACACGAAGACCCAGTACTTC. This codes for CASDDRDTKTQYF. The chain recombines TRBV2 with TRBJ2-5, with 7 bases fitting TRBD1. Germline-derived CDR1 and CDR2 are SNHLY and FYNNEI. V trimming: 8 bases; J trimming: 6 bases; junction bases outside the gene matches: 9. The CDR3 runs to 13 residues. Filled out from reference TRBV2 and TRBJ2-5, the complete variable domain reads EPEVTQTPSHQVTQMGQEVILRCVPISNHLYFYWYRQILGQKVEFLVSFYNNEISEKSEIFDDQFSVERPDGSNFTLKIRSTKLEDSAMYFCASDDRDTKTQYFGPGTRLLVL.

Concerning this clonotype: The germline gene is not matched at one end of the junction; a read error may be the cause. V is TRBV7-2 and J is TRBJ2-5; unclear D gene. Looked up from germline, CDR1 is SGHTA and CDR2 is FQGNSA. The CDR3 runs to 8 residues. The CDR3 region is CASSLGDF. DNA of the CDR3: TGTGCCAGCAGCTTAGGGGACTTC.

This clonotype came up many times. The genes are TRBV7-9 and TRBJ2-7; possibly TRBD2 for D (6 bases). This CDR3 has 11 amino acids. Deletions cut 4 bases from V and 10 bases from J, with 11 bases between. The germline gives CDR1 SEHNR, CDR2 FQNEAQ (reference sequence). This CDR3 is CASSSAGIQYF. The CDR3 coding sequence is TGTGCCAGCAGCTCCGCGGGGATTCAGTACTTC.

In its sample, this clonotype was seen many times. This chain links TRBV29-1 with TRBJ2-2; D might be TRBD1 (5 bases). Trimming left V 6 bases short and J 9 bases short, with 17 bases between. Germline V gene lookup returns CDR1 SQVTM and CDR2 ANQGSEA. This CDR3 is 13 amino acids long. CDR3 bases: TGCAGCGTGGGCGCGAGCTGGGGCCGGGAGCTGTTTTTT. Encoded protein: CSVGASWGRELFF.

The V and J genes are TRBV7-2 and TRBJ2-7, with 8 bases lining up with TRBD2. Losses at the gene ends were 3 bases for V and 1 base for J; bases not matched to a gene: 5. The germline V gene has CDR1 SGHTA and CDR2 FQGNSA. CDR3 length equals 15 residues. CDR3 DNA: TGTGCCAGCAGCTTCCATCTAGCGGGTTCCTACGAGCAGTACTTC. It specifies CASSFHLAGSYEQYF. Full variable domain (outside the CDR3, taken from reference TRBV7-2 and TRBJ2-7): GAGVSQSPSNKVTEKGKDVELRCDPISGHTALYWYRQSLGQGLEFLIYFQGNSAPDKSGLPSDRFSAERTGGSVSTLTIQRTQQEDSAVYLCASSFHLAGSYEQYFGPGTRLTVT.

This chain joins TRBV2 and TRBJ1-1, with D uncertain. Germline V gene data show CDR1 as SNHLY and CDR2 as FYNNEI. The CDR3 covers 13 residues. Trimming cost V 5 bases and J 4 bases, with 11 bases left between them. The CDR3 region has the DNA TGTGCCAGCAGTTTTGGCGTGAGCACTGAAGCTTTCTTT. This translates into CASSFGVSTEAFF. The full variable domain, in which reference TRBV2 and TRBJ1-1 provide the parts outside the CDR3, is EPEVTQTPSHQVTQMGQEVILRCVPISNHLYFYWYRQILGQKVEFLVSFYNNEISEKSEIFDDQFSVERPDGSNFTLKIRSTKLEDSAMYFCASSFGVSTEAFFGQGTRLTVV.

This clonotype was observed once. The V call is TRBV24-1, the J call TRBJ1-5; no clear D gene. V was pared by 3 bases and J by 1 base, with 6 bases between. Germline V gene data show CDR1 as KGHDR and CDR2 as SFDVKD. This CDR3 is built from 14 residues. CDR3 loop: CATSDVGSNQPQHF. CDR3 bases: TGTGCCACCAGTGATGTAGGGAGCAATCAGCCCCAGCATTTT.

On this clonotype: It may be a read error: a sequence one base away is much more abundant. This chain connects TRBV10-3 to TRBJ2-2; 7 bases line up with TRBD2. This CDR3 region has 13 residues. Per germline, CDR1 ENHRY and CDR2 SYGVKD. V gave up 10 bases and J gave up 6 bases; unmatched junction bases: 8. Here the CDR3 reads CASREVVAGELFF. CDR3 nucleotide sequence: TGTGCCAGCCGGGAGGTCGTTGCCGGGGAGCTGTTTTTT.

The chain recombines TRBV11-2 with TRBJ2-7; D possibly corresponds to TRBD2 (6 bases). Germline V CDR1 and CDR2: SGHAT, FQNNGV. The CDR3 covers 14 residues. The V gene lost 4 bases and the J gene lost 4 bases, with 14 bases spanning the gap. This CDR3 reads CASSSRAGRYEQYF. Written as DNA, the CDR3 is TGTGCCAGCAGCTCACGTGCGGGAAGGTACGAGCAGTACTTC.

The chain uses TRBV2 and TRBJ1-6; perhaps TRBD1 as D (6 bases). Trimming removed 4 bases at V and 9 bases at J, with 7 bases between. Germline-derived CDR1 and CDR2 are SNHLY and FYNNEI. The CDR3 has 12 amino acids. CDR3 nucleotide sequence: TGTGCCAGCAGTGTGACAGGTTCACCCCTCCACTTT. It is translated as CASSVTGSPLHF.